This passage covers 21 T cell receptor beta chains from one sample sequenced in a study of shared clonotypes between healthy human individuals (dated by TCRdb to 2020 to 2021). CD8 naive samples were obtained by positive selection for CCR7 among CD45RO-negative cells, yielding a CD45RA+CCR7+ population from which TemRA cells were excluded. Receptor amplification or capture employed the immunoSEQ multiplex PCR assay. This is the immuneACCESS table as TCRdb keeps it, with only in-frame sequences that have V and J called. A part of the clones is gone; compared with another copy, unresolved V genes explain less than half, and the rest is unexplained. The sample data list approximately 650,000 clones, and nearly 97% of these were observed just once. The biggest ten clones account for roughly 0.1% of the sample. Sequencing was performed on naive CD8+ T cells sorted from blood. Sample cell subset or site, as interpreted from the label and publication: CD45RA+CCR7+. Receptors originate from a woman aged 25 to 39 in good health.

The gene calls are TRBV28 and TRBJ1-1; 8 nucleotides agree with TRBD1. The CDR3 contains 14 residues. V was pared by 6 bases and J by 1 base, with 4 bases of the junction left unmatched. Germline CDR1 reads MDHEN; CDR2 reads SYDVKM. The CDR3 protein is CASRTTGGNTEAFF. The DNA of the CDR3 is TGTGCCAGCAGGACTACAGGGGGGAACACTGAAGCTTTCTTT. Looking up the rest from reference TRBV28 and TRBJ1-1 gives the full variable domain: DVKVTQSSRYLVKRTGEKVFLECVQDMDHENMFWYRQDPGLGLRLIYFSYDVKMKEKGDIPEGYSVSREKKERFSLILESASTNQTSMYLCASRTTGGNTEAFFGQGTRLTVV.

CDR3 DNA sequence: TGTGCCAGCTGGTGGGGGTATAGCAATCAGCCCCAGCATTTT. This codes for CASWWGYSNQPQHF. V gene TRBV2 combines with J gene TRBJ1-5; maybe TRBD1 (5 bases). Per germline, CDR1 SNHLY and CDR2 FYNNEI. The CDR3 is 14 amino acids. V was shortened by 8 bases and J by 0 bases, with 11 bases between the two germline ends.

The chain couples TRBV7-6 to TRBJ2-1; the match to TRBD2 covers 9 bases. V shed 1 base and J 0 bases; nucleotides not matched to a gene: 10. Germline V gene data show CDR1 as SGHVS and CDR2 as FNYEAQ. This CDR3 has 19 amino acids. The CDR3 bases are TGTGCCAGCAGCTTAGTAGAGGCTAGCGGGGAAGACTCCTACAATGAGCAGTTCTTC. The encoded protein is CASSLVEASGEDSYNEQFF.

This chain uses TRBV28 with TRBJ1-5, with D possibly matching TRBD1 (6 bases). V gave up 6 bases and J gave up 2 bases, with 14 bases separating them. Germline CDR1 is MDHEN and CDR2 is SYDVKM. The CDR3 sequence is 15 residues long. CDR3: CASSLEGVGNQPQHF. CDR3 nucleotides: TGTGCCAGCAGCTTGGAGGGGGTCGGCAATCAGCCCCAGCATTTT.

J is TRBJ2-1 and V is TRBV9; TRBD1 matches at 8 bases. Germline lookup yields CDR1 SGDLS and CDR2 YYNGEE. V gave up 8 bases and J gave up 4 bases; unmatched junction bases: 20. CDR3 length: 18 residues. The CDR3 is CASRYGGTGTGHYNEQFF. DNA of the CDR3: TGTGCCAGTCGTTACGGGGGCACCGGGACAGGACATTACAATGAGCAGTTCTTC.

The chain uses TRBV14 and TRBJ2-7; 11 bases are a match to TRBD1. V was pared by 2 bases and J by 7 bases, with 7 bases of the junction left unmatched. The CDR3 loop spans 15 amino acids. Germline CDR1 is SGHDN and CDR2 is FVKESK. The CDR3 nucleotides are TGTGCCAGCAGCCAACGGCCTGGGACAGGGGGGGAGCAGTACTTC. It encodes CASSQRPGTGGEQYF.

The CDR3 region has the DNA TGCGCCAGCAGTAGGGTAGCGGGACCGCAAGAGACCCAGTACTTC. It is translated as CASSRVAGPQETQYF. The chain combines TRBV10-2 with TRBJ2-5; 8 nucleotides match TRBD2. CDR1 is WSHSY, CDR2 SAAADI, per germline. This CDR3 has 15 amino acids. Trimming removed 5 bases from V and 2 bases from J; junction bases left unmatched: 7.

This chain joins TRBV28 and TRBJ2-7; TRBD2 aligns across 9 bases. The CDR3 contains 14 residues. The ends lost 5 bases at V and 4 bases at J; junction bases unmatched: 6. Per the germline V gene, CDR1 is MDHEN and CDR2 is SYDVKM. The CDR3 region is CASSISGSGYEQYF. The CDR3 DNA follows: TGTGCCAGCAGTATTAGCGGGAGTGGGTACGAGCAGTACTTC. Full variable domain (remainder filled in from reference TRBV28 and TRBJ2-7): DVKVTQSSRYLVKRTGEKVFLECVQDMDHENMFWYRQDPGLGLRLIYFSYDVKMKEKGDIPEGYSVSREKKERFSLILESASTNQTSMYLCASSISGSGYEQYFGPGTRLTVT.

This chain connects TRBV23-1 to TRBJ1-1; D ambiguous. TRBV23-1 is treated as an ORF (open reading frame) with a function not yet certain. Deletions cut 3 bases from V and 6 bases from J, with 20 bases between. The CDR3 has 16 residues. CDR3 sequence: CASSQNIAAQTPEAFF. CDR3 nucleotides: TGCGCCAGCAGTCAGAACATCGCGGCACAAACGCCTGAAGCTTTCTTT.

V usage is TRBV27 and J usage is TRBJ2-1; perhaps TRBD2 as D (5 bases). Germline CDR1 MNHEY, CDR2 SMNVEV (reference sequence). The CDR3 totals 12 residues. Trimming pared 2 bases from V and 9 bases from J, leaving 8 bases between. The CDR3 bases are TGTGCCAGCAGTTTAGATGGAGGTGAGCAGTTCTTC. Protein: CASSLDGGEQFF.

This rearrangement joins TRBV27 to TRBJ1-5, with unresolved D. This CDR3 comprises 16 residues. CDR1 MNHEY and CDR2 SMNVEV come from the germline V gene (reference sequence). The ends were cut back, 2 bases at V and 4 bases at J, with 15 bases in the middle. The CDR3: CASSLAAGIGNQPQHF. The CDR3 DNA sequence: TGTGCCAGCAGTTTAGCGGCTGGGATCGGAAATCAGCCCCAGCATTTT.

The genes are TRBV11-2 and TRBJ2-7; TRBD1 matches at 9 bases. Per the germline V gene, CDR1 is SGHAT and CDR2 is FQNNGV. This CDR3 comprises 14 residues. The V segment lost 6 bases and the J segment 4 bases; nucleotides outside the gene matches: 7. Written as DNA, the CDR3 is TGTGCCAGCAGTGACAGGGGGTATTCTTACGAGCAGTACTTC. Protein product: CASSDRGYSYEQYF.

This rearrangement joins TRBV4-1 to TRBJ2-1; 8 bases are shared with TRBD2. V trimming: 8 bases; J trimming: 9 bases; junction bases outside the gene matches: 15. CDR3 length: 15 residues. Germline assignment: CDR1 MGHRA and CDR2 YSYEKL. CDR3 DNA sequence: TGCGCCAGCGGCCTTACGGGACTAGGGCGAGGTGAGCAGTTCTTC. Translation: CASGLTGLGRGEQFF.

CDR3 in DNA: TGTGCCAGCAGGGTGACTAGTACAAGCAATCAGCCCCAGCATTTT. Protein product: CASRVTSTSNQPQHF. The V and J genes are TRBV6-5 and TRBJ1-5; D not resolved. Per germline, CDR1 MNHEY and CDR2 SVGAGI. V gave up 6 bases and J gave up 1 base, with 13 bases separating them. This CDR3 has 15 amino acids.

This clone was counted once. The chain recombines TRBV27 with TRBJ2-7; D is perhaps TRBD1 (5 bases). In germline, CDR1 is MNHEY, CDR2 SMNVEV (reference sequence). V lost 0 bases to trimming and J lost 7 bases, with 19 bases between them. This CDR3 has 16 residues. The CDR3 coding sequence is TGTGCCAGCAGTTTATCGGCAGGGCGCCGCCTCAGGGAGCAGTACTTC. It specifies CASSLSAGRRLREQYF.

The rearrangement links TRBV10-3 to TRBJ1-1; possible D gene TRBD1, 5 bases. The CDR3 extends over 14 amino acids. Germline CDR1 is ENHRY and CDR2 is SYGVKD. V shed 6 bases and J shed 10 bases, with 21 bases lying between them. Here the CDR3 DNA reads TGTGCCATCAGCGAAACGACAGACAGCCTGGGAGCTTTCTTT. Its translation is CAISETTDSLGAFF.

The CDR3 region has the DNA TGTGCCAGTAGTATAGACACCAATGTGGGGCAGCCCCAGCATTTT. Protein sequence: CASSIDTNVGQPQHF. The chain uses TRBV19 and TRBJ1-5; D is unclear. Germline-derived CDR1 and CDR2 are LNHDA and SQIVND (reference sequence). V dropped 0 bases and J dropped 7 bases, with 13 bases sitting between them. The CDR3 runs 15 residues.

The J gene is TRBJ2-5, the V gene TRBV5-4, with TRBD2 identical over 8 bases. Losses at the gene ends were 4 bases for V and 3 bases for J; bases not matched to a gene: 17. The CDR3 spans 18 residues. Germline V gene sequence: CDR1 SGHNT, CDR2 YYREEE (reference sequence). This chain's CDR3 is CASSTERPGLEAEETQYF. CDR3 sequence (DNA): TGTGCCAGCAGCACAGAGCGGCCGGGACTAGAGGCCGAAGAGACCCAGTACTTC.

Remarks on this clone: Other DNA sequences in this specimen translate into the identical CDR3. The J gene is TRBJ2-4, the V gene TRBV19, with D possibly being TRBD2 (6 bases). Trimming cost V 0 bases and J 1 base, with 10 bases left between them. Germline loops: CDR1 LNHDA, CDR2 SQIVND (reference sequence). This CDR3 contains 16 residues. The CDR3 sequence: CASSIDGGVAKNIQYF. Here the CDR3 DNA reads TGTGCCAGTAGTATAGACGGCGGGGTGGCCAAAAACATTCAGTACTTC.

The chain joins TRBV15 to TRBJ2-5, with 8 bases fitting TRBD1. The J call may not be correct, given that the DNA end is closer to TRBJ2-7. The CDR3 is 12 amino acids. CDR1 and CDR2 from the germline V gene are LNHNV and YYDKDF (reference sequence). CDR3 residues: CATGQGYYEQYF. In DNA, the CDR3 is TGTGCCACCGGACAGGGTTACTACGAGCAGTACTTC.

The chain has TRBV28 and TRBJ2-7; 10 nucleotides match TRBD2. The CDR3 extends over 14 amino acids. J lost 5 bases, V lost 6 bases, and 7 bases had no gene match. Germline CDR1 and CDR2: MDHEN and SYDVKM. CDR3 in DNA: TGTGCCAGCAGCCTAGCGGGAGAGCAAAACGAGCAGTACTTC. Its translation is CASSLAGEQNEQYF.